This entry lists 18 T cell receptor beta chains sequenced from one sample in a study of cytomegalovirus exposure and HLA in healthy donors. 60 Vbeta and 13 Jbeta primers were used in PCR. Assay: immunoSEQ multiplex PCR; the TCRdb copy retains only in-frame clones and omits some. The sample holds tens of thousands of clones; approximately 65% are singletons and the top ten take about 4.7%. Sample: PBMCs. These TCRs come from a male donor in good health and CMV-seropositive.

This clone was found a few times. The chain recombines TRBV18 with TRBJ2-1; 8 bases agree with TRBD2. CDR3 length: 17 residues. After removal of 3 bases from V and 8 bases from J, the junction contained 15 bases not matched to a gene. CDR1 and CDR2 (germline): KGHSH, LQKENI. CDR3 sequence reads: CASSPPMSTGGGYEQFF. The CDR3 coding sequence is TGTGCCAGCTCACCGCCAATGTCTACGGGGGGGGGCTATGAGCAGTTCTTC.

The chain combines TRBV4-3 with TRBJ1-2; D perhaps matches TRBD1 (6 bases). The CDR3 contains 16 residues. Per the germline V gene, CDR1 is LGHNA and CDR2 is YSLEER. V was cut by 0 bases and J by 3 bases, with 14 bases left in between. The CDR3 protein is CASSQDSSGVYYGYTF. The CDR3 region has the DNA TGCGCCAGCAGCCAAGATTCTTCAGGGGTCTACTATGGCTACACCTTC.

The sample holds one count of this clone. The chain joins TRBV7-2 to TRBJ1-6; 7 bases match TRBD1. CDR1 is SGHTA and CDR2 is FQGNSA in the germline V gene. V trimming: 1 base; J trimming: 10 bases; junction bases outside the gene matches: 7. This CDR3 spans 15 amino acids. Here the CDR3 reads CASSLGTGARSPLHF. The CDR3 DNA sequence: TGTGCCAGCAGCTTAGGAACAGGGGCGAGATCACCCCTCCACTTT.

The V gene is TRBV11-2, the J gene TRBJ1-6; perhaps TRBD1 as D (6 bases). The CDR3 runs to 14 residues. Germline V gives CDR1 SGHAT, CDR2 FQNNGV. Trimming removed 0 bases from V and 11 bases from J, with 11 bases in between. The CDR3 loop reads CASSLEGTLPPLHF. The CDR3 nucleotides are TGTGCCAGCAGCTTAGAGGGGACACTACCACCCCTCCACTTT.

V is TRBV4-3 and J is TRBJ2-3; TRBD2 matches 7 bases. The ends lost 1 base at V and 3 bases at J; junction bases unmatched: 7. This CDR3 region has 16 residues. CDR1 LGHNA and CDR2 YSLEER come from the germline V gene. CDR3 DNA sequence: TGCGCCAGCAGCCAAGCGAGCGGGGTAGGGACAGATACGCAGTATTTT. Translation: CASSQASGVGTDTQYF.

This clone was seen only a few times. The chain carries TRBV5-6 and TRBJ2-5, with a weak D call TRBD2 (6 bases). Between the trimmed V and J ends, which lost 2 bases and 4 bases, there was a span of 15 bases. This CDR3 has 15 residues. Looked up from germline, CDR1 is SGHDT and CDR2 is YYEEEE. The CDR3, as DNA: TGTGCCAGCAGCTTAGGAGGGCGAGAGCGAGAGACCCAGTACTTC. Amino acid sequence: CASSLGGRERETQYF.

The chain is built from TRBV7-9 and TRBJ2-5; no reliable D call. Trimming removed 8 bases at V and 0 bases at J, with 7 bases between. The CDR3 sequence is 12 residues long. Germline values: CDR1 SEHNR, CDR2 FQNEAQ (reference sequence). The CDR3 coding sequence is TGTGCCAGCCTTAGAGACCAAGAGACCCAGTACTTC. This gives the protein CASLRDQETQYF.

The rearrangement joins TRBV21-1 to TRBJ1-1. TRBV21-1 corresponds to a pseudogene. The CDR3 has 14 amino acids. CDR3 residues: CASSKARAKAEAFF. In DNA, the CDR3 is TGTGCCAGCAGCAAAGCGCGGGCAAAAGCTGAAGCTTTCTTT.

The chain combines TRBV19 with TRBJ2-1; 7 bases line up with TRBD2. With V trimmed by 4 bases and J by 2 bases, 8 bases remained unmatched. Germline V gives CDR1 LNHDA, CDR2 SQIVND (reference sequence). This CDR3 is 16 amino acids long. The CDR3 DNA sequence: TGTGCCAGTAGTACGGGATCTAGCGGTCCCTACAATGAGCAGTTCTTC. Translation gives CASSTGSSGPYNEQFF.

This clone was seen just once. The gene calls are TRBV25-1 and TRBJ2-3; 14 positions match TRBD2. This CDR3 spans 17 amino acids. V lost 4 bases and J lost 7; bases outside the gene matches: 10. Germline CDR1 MGHDK, CDR2 SYGVNS. The CDR3 DNA follows: TGTGCCAGCAGTGTCCGACTAGCGGGAGGGCCTGAGAATACGCAGTATTTT. Translated, it gives CASSVRLAGGPENTQYF. Looking up the rest from reference TRBV25-1 and TRBJ2-3 gives the full variable domain: EADIYQTPRYLVIGTGKKITLECSQTMGHDKMYWYQQDPGMELHLIHYSYGVNSTEKGDLSSESTVSRIRTEHFPLTLESARPSHTSQYLCASSVRLAGGPENTQYFGPGTRLTVL.

CDR3 DNA: TGTGCCAGCAGCGTGGAGCCGGTTCAAGAGACCCAGTACTTC. Translation gives CASSVEPVQETQYF. V usage is TRBV9 and J usage is TRBJ2-5; D unclear. The CDR3 has 14 amino acids. Germline V CDR1 and CDR2: SGDLS, YYNGEE. Trimming removed 2 bases from V and 2 bases from J, with 10 bases in between.

This chain links TRBV5-1 with TRBJ2-7; the match to TRBD2 covers 8 bases. The V gene's germline CDR1 is SGHRS and CDR2 YFSETQ. V lost 0 bases and J lost 3; bases outside the gene matches: 2. CDR3 length: 14 amino acids. For the CDR3, the DNA is TGCGCCAGCAGCTTGGGGCGGGGGGACTACGAGCAGTACTTC. Protein: CASSLGRGDYEQYF.

This clone appeared once. The V gene is TRBV29-1, the J gene TRBJ2-1, with 7 bases fitting TRBD2. J lost 8 bases, V lost 3 bases, and 10 bases had no gene match. The CDR3 is made up of 14 amino acids. The V gene's germline CDR1 is SQVTM and CDR2 ANQGSEA. CDR3 DNA sequence: TGCAGCGTTGACGCGGGACTACTTGTCGATGAGCAGTTCTTC. Encoded protein: CSVDAGLLVDEQFF.

The chain uses TRBV5-1 and TRBJ1-3; D gene unclear. This CDR3 contains 16 residues. The germline V gene has CDR1 SGHRS and CDR2 YFSETQ. Deletions cut 0 bases from V and 2 bases from J, with 12 bases between. The CDR3 DNA reads as TGCGCCAGCAGCTTGGAAGGTCCGGGGACTGGAAACACCATATATTTT. Its translation: CASSLEGPGTGNTIYF.

This clone is medium-sized in the sample. J is TRBJ1-5 and V is TRBV6-1; D is possibly TRBD1 (5 bases). CDR3 length: 13 amino acids. Trimming took off 7 bases at V and 7 bases at J, with 14 bases between the two ends. CDR1 and CDR2 (germline): MNHNS, SASEGT. The CDR3 nucleotides are TGTGCCAGCATGGGGACTCTAAAACAGCCCCAGCATTTT. Its translation is CASMGTLKQPQHF.

The chain uses TRBV4-1 and TRBJ2-1, with D hard to call. Germline V gene lookup returns CDR1 MGHRA and CDR2 YSYEKL. The CDR3 is 14 amino acids. The V end was cut by 1 base, the J end by 9 bases, with 13 bases between. The CDR3: CASSQASTTGEQFF. For the CDR3, the DNA is TGCGCCAGCAGCCAAGCATCGACAACTGGTGAGCAGTTCTTC.

V and J are TRBV5-5 and TRBJ1-4, with a weak D call TRBD1 (5 bases). Germline lookup yields CDR1 SGHKS and CDR2 YYEKEE (reference sequence). The CDR3 extends over 19 amino acids. Deletions cut 1 base from V and 0 bases from J, with 19 bases between. CDR3 sequence: CASSLTLGRGMATNEKLFF. DNA of the CDR3: TGTGCCAGCAGCTTGACACTCGGGAGGGGAATGGCAACTAATGAAAAACTGTTTTTT.

The chain uses TRBV4-1 and TRBJ1-4; 9 bases are a match to TRBD1. The CDR3 contains 18 residues. V lost 0 bases and J lost 3; bases outside the gene matches: 8. Germline V gives CDR1 MGHRA, CDR2 YSYEKL. The CDR3 region is CASSQDGTGGFSNEKLFF. CDR3 nucleotides: TGCGCCAGCAGCCAAGATGGTACAGGGGGCTTCTCTAATGAAAAACTGTTTTTT.